This T cell receptor beta chain comes out of a study of T cells in tuberculosis (dated by TCRdb to the late 2010s). General notes on the study: In the study, CD1B tetramers and high-throughput TCR immunosequencing were combined to characterize T cells specific for the mycobacterial lipid antigen glucose monomycolate (GMM). In a South African clinical cohort, IGRA-negative adolescents, IGRA-positive adolescents with latent tuberculosis and adults with active tuberculosis were compared, with roughly 9 people in each group. Points the paper makes about the study in general: Clinical samples were selected based on the availability of cryopreserved specimens, with adults included as active tuberculosis cases and adolescents included as controls. Using GEM motif frequencies, a classifier achieved about 70% accuracy, whereas a classifier built on the diverse GMM-specific repertoire got to 87% accuracy (AUROC around 0.87). Shorter CDR3-alpha lengths in active tuberculosis patients partly drove the smaller NN-distances, and the TCR-beta difference was not statistically significant. Compared with IGRA-negative controls, TCR-alpha repertoires from active tuberculosis had smaller mean NN-distances to GMM-specific TCRs, which suggests that these TCRs underwent clonal expansion.

TCR libraries were generated with the immunoSEQ multiplex PCR assay, using TCR-beta and/or TCR-alpha/delta assays for each sample. The amplified TCR libraries were sequenced on the Illumina high-throughput platform. The study's processing was this. Clustering and dimensionality reduction relied on pairwise TCRdist distances among GMM-specific receptors from T cells that were either sorted ex vivo or expanded in vitro. Each clinical repertoire received a mean NN-distance score, defined as the average TCRdist to the nearest 10% of tetramer-positive reference sequences. To compute GEM TCR motif frequency, the fraction of unique TCRs matching known GEM sequences by V/J usage and CDR3 length was calculated. Active tuberculosis was classified by linear discriminant analysis with leave-one-out cross-validation, implemented in scikit-learn. The immuneACCESS repertoire file appears here via TCRdb, limited to in-frame rearrangements. These files lack a portion of the clones; in checked studies, under half of the deficit traces to unresolved V genes, and the cause of the others is not known. Clone size and the V and J calls come from that table; the DNA yielded D and trimming. For this sample the table gives around 39,000 clones, of which approximately 93% were detected only once. The ten largest clones take up roughly 7.2% of the sample.

At study entry, adolescents were screened for latent tuberculosis infection using a tuberculin skin test and the QuantiFERON-TB GOLD In-Tube IGRA. Unsorted cryopreserved PBMC were immunosequenced, covering on average about 96,000 T cells per clinical donor. Eleven high schools in the Worcester region of the Western Cape, South Africa, served as enrollment sites for adolescents aged 12 to 18 years. About ten M. tuberculosis-infected adolescents and around 10 uninfected adolescents, matched for age and sex, were selected. PBMC from adolescents were isolated by density centrifugation from freshly drawn heparinized blood and were then cryopreserved. Note on this clone: Its antigen target is currently unknown. Base qualities are not provided; no much larger clone lies one nucleotide away.

The sequencing sample was made of PBMCs. The receptor comes from a donor between 10 and 35 years old with latent tuberculosis or without tuberculosis infection.

The CDR3 here reads CSVLRDRGLEDQPQHF. The nucleotides read TGCAGCGTTTTGAGGGACAGGGGGCTAGAGGATCAGCCCCAGCATTTT. The sequence joins TRBV29-1 to TRBJ1-5, and 12 bases in between align with TRBD1. V has 5 bases trimmed and J has 5 bases trimmed; junction bases matching no gene number 10. For CDR1 and CDR2, the germline V gene lists SQVTM and ANQGSEA. The CDR3 contains 16 residues, cysteine and phenylalanine counted. The sequence is cut down to CDR3 DNA, 48 bases in frame from base 1.